This T cell receptor beta chain was documented in a study of cytotoxic CD8 clonotypes in ibrutinib-treated CLL. TCRdb's copy holds only in-frame clones and misses some; the assay was immunoSEQ multiplex PCR. The table lists under 75,000 clones, over 60% of them singletons. V was pared by 2 bases and J by 7 bases, with 9 bases between. The germline V gene has CDR1 SNHLY and CDR2 FYNNEI. The CDR3 has 13 amino acids. The TCR comes from a human donor with chronic lymphocytic leukemia. The chain is built from TRBV2 and TRBJ1-5; D remains unclear. Source: PBMCs, taken after 12 months of ibrutinib treatment. The chain's CDR3 is CASSEYSGQPQHF. The DNA of the CDR3 is TGTGCCAGCAGTGAATACAGCGGCCAGCCCCAGCATTTT.